Reported below is one T cell receptor beta chain. This CDR3 spans 14 amino acids. Germline CDR1 and CDR2: MNHEY and SVGAGI. V lost 6 bases, J lost 0 bases, and 1 base stayed unmatched. Produced via immunoSEQ multiplex PCR; TCRdb's table is partial and in-frame only. The data hold roughly 34,000 clones, with about 91% observed a single time. The data are from a study of blood T cell repertoires in COVID-19. Source material: peripheral blood. This clonotype originated in a woman in her 70s with active COVID-19. The chain employs TRBV6-5 and TRBJ1-3; TRBD1 agrees at 8 bases. The CDR3 sequence is CASRTGGSGNTIYF. Written as DNA, the CDR3 is TGTGCCAGCAGAACAGGGGGCTCTGGAAACACCATATATTTT.